The sample holds many counts of the clone carrying this TCR beta chain. Its specificity is not known. This specimen belongs to a study of blood T cells in healthy people across ages. The use of a sample-barcoded 5' primer and a J-beta primer mix characterized a second PCR of roughly 6 to 11 cycles. In TCRdb, the 5' RACE reads were re-called with MiXCR into one record per CDR3 protein. The sample lists hundreds of thousands of distinct CDR3 sequences, 29% occurring once. Per-sample PBMC isolation yielded at least 6.5 million cells. Per sample, no less than 5.5 micrograms of total RNA were extracted. General observations from the study: Nothing was known about donor CMV status, and this possibly confounded expanded clonotype changes. More naive CD4+ cells and higher diversity marked long-lived donors relative to aged donors.

The sequenced sample consisted of blood. The TCR was taken from an elderly woman in good health.

Here the CDR3 DNA reads TGTGCCAGCGTGTTGGCGGGAGAGCAGTTCTTC. It codes for CASVLAGEQFF. The V call is TRBV3-1, the J call TRBJ2-1; the D gene is possibly TRBD2 (6 bases). Trimming cost V 8 bases and J 10 bases, with 12 bases left between them. This CDR3 contains 11 residues. The germline gives CDR1 LGHDT, CDR2 YNNKEL (reference sequence).